The TCR beta chain described here comes from a study of cytomegalovirus exposure and HLA in healthy donors. Study-wide results and caveats: Associated with HLA alleles at 0.05 false discovery rate in a later analysis were some 18,000 TCR beta sequences.

It was with 60 Vbeta and 13 Jbeta primers that the PCR ran. Methods used by the authors: A follow-up analysis tallied about 80 million unique TCR beta chains, approximately 11 million shared. Produced via immunoSEQ multiplex PCR; TCRdb's table is partial and in-frame only. V and J calls and clone size are as listed in that table; D and trimming were resolved from the DNA. The repertoire consists of approximately 170,000 clones, with approximately 77% occurring once and the leading ten covering around 7%. A remark on this clone: The antigen is undetermined.

Healthy bone marrow donors formed the donor group. The material sequenced was PBMCs. This TCR was sampled from a male donor in good health and CMV-seropositive.

The CDR3 region is CASSEPHTDTQYF. For the CDR3, the DNA is TGTGCCAGCAGTGAACCCCACACAGATACGCAGTATTTT. This chain connects TRBV2 to TRBJ2-3; no firm D call. CDR3 length equals 13 residues. Germline lookup yields CDR1 SNHLY and CDR2 FYNNEI. Deletions cut 2 bases from V and 2 bases from J, with 5 bases between.